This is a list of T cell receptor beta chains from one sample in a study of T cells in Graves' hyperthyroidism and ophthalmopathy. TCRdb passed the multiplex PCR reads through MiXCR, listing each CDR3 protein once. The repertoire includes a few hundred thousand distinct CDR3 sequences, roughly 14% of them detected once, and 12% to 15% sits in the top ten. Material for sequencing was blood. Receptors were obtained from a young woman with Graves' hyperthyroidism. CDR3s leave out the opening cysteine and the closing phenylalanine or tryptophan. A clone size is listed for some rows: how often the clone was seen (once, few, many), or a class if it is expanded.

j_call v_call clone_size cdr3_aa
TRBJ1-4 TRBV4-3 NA ASSQDRTENEKLF
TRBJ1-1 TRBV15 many ATSRDWAEAF
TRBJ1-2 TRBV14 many ASSRRANYGYT
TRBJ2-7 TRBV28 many ASSSTSRYEQY
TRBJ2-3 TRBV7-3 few ASSSFSSRSTQY
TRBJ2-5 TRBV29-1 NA SGIRDRLRGETQY
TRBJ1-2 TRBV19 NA ASTGRTGAHGYT
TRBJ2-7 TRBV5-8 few ASSSGTSGGAGIYEQY
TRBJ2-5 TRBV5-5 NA ASSLGPGALTGGETQY
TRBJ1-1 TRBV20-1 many SAAPGRTEAF
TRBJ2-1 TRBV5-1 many ASSYGTSGKEQF
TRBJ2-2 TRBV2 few ASSRQGYTGELF
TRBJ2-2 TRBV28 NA ASWTGAGELF
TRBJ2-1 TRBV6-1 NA ASSPSGKGNEQF
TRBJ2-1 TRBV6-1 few ASRTSGRGLYEQF
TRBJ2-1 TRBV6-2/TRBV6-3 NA ATRGRGTYNGQF